These T cell receptor beta chains were read from a single sample in a study of OX40 agonist ivuxolimab in advanced cancers. Sequencing was performed with immunoSEQ multiplex PCR; in TCRdb, only in-frame clones are kept and a portion is missing. The profile shows around 75,000 clones, roughly nine tenths of them singletons. The source material was CD4+ or CD8+ T cells sorted from blood, sampled in a trial of the OX40 agonist ivuxolimab. These receptors all come from an adult with an advanced solid tumor such as melanoma, head and neck, liver or kidney cancer. CDR3s include the opening cysteine and the closing phenylalanine or tryptophan. D genes are given only for firm matches.

v_gene	j_gene	d_gene	CDR3aa	CDR3nt
TRBV28	TRBJ1-2	.	CASSPRGRGDGYTF	TGTGCCAGCAGTCCCCGGGGACGAGGGGATGGCTACACCTTC
TRBV30	TRBJ2-7	.	CAWSSLRGEQYF	TGTGCCTGGAGTAGTTTAAGGGGCGAGCAGTACTTC
TRBV19	TRBJ2-6	TRBD1	CASSGDRAGANVLTF	TGTGCCAGTAGTGGGGACAGGGCTGGGGCCAACGTCCTGACTTTC
TRBV10-3	TRBJ2-1	.	CAISESMQGSTYNEQFF	TGTGCCATCAGTGAGTCGATGCAGGGGAGTACCTACAATGAGCAGTTCTTC
TRBV18	TRBJ2-7	.	CASSLLRTYEQYF	TGTGCCAGCTCACTCCTTCGAACCTACGAGCAGTACTTC
TRBV5-5	TRBJ2-7	.	CASSLESYEQYF	TGTGCCAGCAGCTTGGAGAGCTACGAGCAGTACTTC
TRBV7-9	TRBJ1-1	.	CASSPMGAMNTEAFF	TGTGCCAGCAGCCCTATGGGAGCCATGAACACTGAAGCTTTCTTT
TRBV28	TRBJ2-7	.	CASSLGGGAPGEQYF	TGTGCCAGCAGTTTGGGCGGGGGCGCCCCGGGGGAGCAGTACTTC
TRBV19	TRBJ1-1	.	CASSIRAVTPSGTEAFF	TGTGCCAGTAGTATCCGTGCTGTCACACCCTCCGGCACTGAAGCTTTCTTT
TRBV27	TRBJ1-2	TRBD1	CASSLLTGDYSYTF	TGTGCCAGCAGTTTACTGACAGGGGATTATAGCTACACCTTC
TRBV6-6	TRBJ2-1	.	CASSPTGYNEQFF	TGTGCCAGCAGCCCAACAGGGTACAATGAGCAGTTCTTC
TRBV18	TRBJ1-6	.	CASSPADSPLHF	TGTGCCAGCTCACCAGCGGATTCACCCCTCCACTTT
TRBV5-6	TRBJ1-2	TRBD1	CASSPTGDYGYTF	TGTGCCAGCAGCCCTACAGGGGACTATGGCTACACCTTC
TRBV25-1	TRBJ2-5	TRBD2	CASSENLGLAQYF	TGTGCCAGCAGCGAGAACTTGGGACTAGCCCAGTACTTC
TRBV9	TRBJ1-2	.	CASSESGYGYTF	TGTGCCAGCAGCGAGAGTGGCTATGGCTACACCTTC
TRBV2	TRBJ2-7	.	CASGREGSYEQYF	TGTGCCAGTGGGAGAGAGGGGTCCTACGAGCAGTACTTC